The following is a T cell receptor beta chain sequence with its context. Its antigen is currently unknown. V lost 0 bases, J lost 1 base, and 10 bases lay in between. Looked up from germline, CDR1 is SGHDT and CDR2 is YYEEEE. CDR3 size: 15 residues. These data are taken from a study of cytomegalovirus exposure and HLA in healthy donors. Study-wide points: A later look showed TCR association rates differing by HLA locus, highest for DRB1 and lowest for HLA-C.

Use of 60 Vbeta and 13 Jbeta primers characterized the PCR. Clones were read by immunoSEQ multiplex PCR, and TCRdb kept only the in-frame ones, dropping some. The sample yields 170,000 or so clones, about 80% seen once. Sequencing used PBMCs. V is TRBV5-6 and J is TRBJ1-1, with no clear D. This TCR was sampled from a woman aged 40 to 50 in good health and CMV-seronegative. As DNA, the CDR3 is TGTGCCAGCAGCTTGGGACTCACTCGGAACACTGAAGCTTTCTTT. Translation gives CASSLGLTRNTEAFF.